This T cell receptor (beta chain) was identified during a study of blood T cells in healthy people across ages. Study-level results: Naive T cell percentage strongly correlated with TCR beta diversity. Significant beta diversity loss was already apparent by age approximately 38, declining roughly linearly.

A second PCR of 7 to 11 cycles used a sample-barcoded 5' primer and a J-beta primer mix. TCRdb analysed the 5' RACE reads with MiXCR anew, one entry per CDR3 protein. The sample lists approximately 810,000 distinct CDR3 sequences, less than 35% occurring once. This clonotype occurred once. Its antigen remains unknown. CDR1 is SEHNR and CDR2 is FQNEAQ in the germline V gene (reference sequence). The ends were cut back, 3 bases at V and 8 bases at J, with 10 bases in the middle. The CDR3 is 12 residues long. Sequencing was done on a sample of blood. The source is a woman older than 75 in good health. The chain uses TRBV7-9 and TRBJ1-2, with D uncertain. The DNA of the CDR3 is TGTGCCAGCAGCTTCGAAGTTCGGGGCTACACCTTC. This translates into CASSFEVRGYTF.